This entry features one TCR beta chain sequence. The data belong to a study of blood T cell repertoires in COVID-19. Study-wide background: PBMCs, B-cell-depleted T cells, or T cells provided the cDNA or gDNA that made up the material.

CDR3 size: 16 residues. V lost 5 bases to trimming and J lost 9 bases, with 23 bases between them. Germline lookup yields CDR1 SEHNR and CDR2 FQNEAQ (reference sequence). The Seattle site enrolled patients during active infection and followed them longitudinally. Original analysis: Reference gene primer amplification yielded estimated nucleated cell counts. Method: immunoSEQ multiplex PCR; TCRdb's copy keeps in-frame clones and lacks some. Clonal size and the V and J genes are those of that table, whereas D and trimming came from the DNA. This sample has about 300,000 clones; 75% to 95% occur once, and the top ten carry about 6.8%.

Material for sequencing was peripheral blood. V usage is TRBV7-9 and J usage is TRBJ2-1, with D perhaps matching TRBD1 (6 bases). The origin of this receptor is a woman aged 30 to 39 with COVID-19, enrolled during active disease. This chain's CDR3 is CASSTYGGQGIGEQFF. CDR3 DNA sequence: TGTGCCAGCAGCACCTATGGGGGCCAGGGGATCGGTGAGCAGTTCTTC.